Below are 28 T cell receptor beta chains sequenced from a single sample in a study of low-dose radiotherapy and immunotherapy resistance in tumors. Gene-specific TRAV and TRBV primers were used for first-strand cDNA, covering alpha and beta chains. TCRs underwent 15 to 25 PCR cycles of amplification with a constant-region primer and V-primer adapter. One entry per CDR3 protein, called by TCRdb with MiXCR from the reads. The profile shows 13,000 to 15,000 distinct CDR3 sequences, roughly 75% of them singletons. These receptors all stem from a human donor with advanced metastatic prostate, ovarian, gallbladder or colorectal cancer (not recorded which). This table probably holds off-target reads from a library built for another chain.

The genes are TRBV9 and TRBJ2-3; D perhaps matches TRBD2 (6 bases). The germline V gene has CDR1 SGDLS and CDR2 YYNGEE. The ends were cut back, 0 bases at V and 0 bases at J, with 8 bases in the middle. This CDR3 has 15 residues. CDR3 residues: CASSVVAASTDTQYF. The CDR3 bases are TGTGCCAGCAGCGTAGTAGCGGCTAGCACAGATACGCAGTATTTT.

This clonotype was seen only a few times. The chain couples TRBV2 to TRBJ2-5; D may match TRBD1 or TRBD2 (5 bases each). The V and J ends lost 8 bases and 0 bases respectively, with 10 bases between them. The germline V gene has CDR1 SNHLY and CDR2 FYNNEI. The CDR3 is 13 residues long. CDR3 protein: CASEEGYQETQYF. In DNA, the CDR3 is TGTGCCAGCGAAGAGGGGTACCAAGAGACCCAGTACTTC.

The rearrangement joins TRBV7-8 to TRBJ2-1; 9 bases align to TRBD1. V was pared by 7 bases and J by 7 bases, with 8 bases of the junction left unmatched. The CDR3 is 14 amino acids. The germline V gene encodes CDR1 SGHVS and CDR2 FQNEAQ. The CDR3 here is CASTRTGVLNEQFF. CDR3 DNA: TGTGCCAGCACGCGGACAGGGGTTTTGAATGAGCAGTTCTTC.

This clonotype was picked up one time. This chain uses TRBV5-1 with TRBJ2-2; 9 positions match TRBD2. From germline, CDR1 is SGHRS and CDR2 YFSETQ. The CDR3 length is 15 residues. Germline trimming cut 6 bases from V and 3 bases from J; bases unmatched to any gene: 6. The CDR3 nucleotides are TGCGCCAGCACCGTTAGCGGGGGTGACACCGGGGAGCTGTTTTTT. It translates to CASTVSGGDTGELFF.

The V call is TRBV7-8, the J call TRBJ2-5; 8 bases map to TRBD2. Germline CDR1 reads SGHVS; CDR2 reads FQNEAQ. The CDR3 has 16 amino acids. The V gene end was trimmed by 5 bases and the J gene end by 5 bases; junction bases not matched to a gene: 13. Here the CDR3 reads CASSEGLAPFWETQYF. Written as DNA, the CDR3 is TGTGCCAGCAGCGAAGGACTAGCTCCCTTCTGGGAGACCCAGTACTTC.

This chain uses TRBV29-1 with TRBJ1-1; D call uncertain. V lost 2 bases, J lost 6 bases, and 7 bases lay in between. From germline, CDR1 is SQVTM and CDR2 ANQGSEA. CDR3 size: 11 residues. CDR3 sequence reads: CSVESYSEAFF. CDR3 nucleotide sequence: TGCAGCGTTGAATCGTACTCTGAAGCTTTCTTT. Filled out from reference TRBV29-1 and TRBJ1-1, the complete variable domain reads SAVISQKPSRDICQRGTSLTIQCQVDSQVTMMFWYRQQPGQSLTLIATANQGSEATYESGFVIDKFPISRPNLTFSTLTVSNMSPEDSSIYLCSVESYSEAFFGQGTRLTVV.

The J gene is TRBJ2-1, the V gene TRBV18; D is unclear. The CDR3 sequence is 13 residues long. Germline loops: CDR1 KGHSH, CDR2 LQKENI. V was pared by 3 bases and J by 8 bases, with 11 bases between. CDR3 sequence: CASSPPRPDEQFF. CDR3 DNA: TGTGCCAGCTCACCGCCACGGCCGGATGAGCAGTTCTTC.

The V call is TRBV11-2, the J call TRBJ1-2; 9 bases match TRBD1. CDR1 and CDR2 from the germline V gene are SGHAT and FQNNGV. Trimming took 5 bases from V and 0 from J; bases not matched to a gene: 22. The CDR3 consists of 21 residues. The CDR3 DNA reads as TGTGCCAGCAGCCGCATCCGGAACTTGAACAGGGGGCGATCGACTAACTATGGCTACACCTTC. This encodes CASSRIRNLNRGRSTNYGYTF.

This chain connects TRBV6-2 or TRBV6-3 to TRBJ2-7; no clear D. Germline-derived CDR1 and CDR2 are MNHEY and SVGEGT. The CDR3 sequence is 11 residues long. V lost 6 bases and J lost 2, with 5 bases in between. The CDR3 loop reads CASSYAYEQYF. The CDR3 DNA is TGTGCCAGCAGCTACGCCTACGAGCAGTACTTC.

The chain employs TRBV5-1 and TRBJ2-1, with TRBD2 matching 8 bases. This CDR3 region has 14 residues. The germline V gene has CDR1 SGHRS and CDR2 YFSETQ. The J segment lost 3 bases and the V segment lost 4 bases, leaving 3 bases of the junction unmatched. CDR3 DNA sequence: TGCGCCAGCAGCGGCAGCGGGGGCTACAATGAGCAGTTCTTC. This codes for CASSGSGGYNEQFF.

V usage is TRBV2 and J usage is TRBJ1-2; 8 positions match TRBD1. V lost 7 bases to trimming and J lost 7 bases; unmatched junction nucleotides: 5. CDR3 length: 12 amino acids. The germline V gene encodes CDR1 SNHLY and CDR2 FYNNEI. In DNA, the CDR3 is TGTGCCAGCACAGGGGGCATAGGTGGCTACACCTTC. This codes for CASTGGIGGYTF.

The chain links TRBV6-5 to TRBJ1-1; weak D call: TRBD1 (5 bases). CDR1 and CDR2 (germline): MNHEY, SVGAGI. V lost 6 bases and J lost 4, with 6 bases in between. There are 11 residues in the CDR3. The CDR3: CASSGTTEAFF. Here the CDR3 DNA reads TGTGCCAGCAGCGGGACCACTGAAGCTTTCTTT.

CDR3 residues: CASSLPGGPYNEQFF. CDR3 sequence (DNA): TGTGCCAGCAGTTTGCCCGGGGGGCCCTACAATGAGCAGTTCTTC. This rearrangement joins TRBV28 to TRBJ2-1; D is perhaps TRBD2 (7 bases). Germline V lookup: CDR1 MDHEN, CDR2 SYDVKM. V dropped 3 bases and J dropped 2 bases, with 11 bases sitting between them. The CDR3 has 15 residues.

This clonotype was seen a single time. The rearrangement joins TRBV29-1 to TRBJ2-1, with TRBD2 matching 7 bases. The CDR3 totals 15 residues. Germline CDR1 reads SQVTM; CDR2 reads ANQGSEA. Trimming cost V 1 base and J 7 bases; bases outside gene matches: 10. The CDR3 DNA reads as TGCAGCGTTGAAGGGGAGGGAGCTCGGGGGAATGAGCAGTTCTTC. It yields the protein CSVEGEGARGNEQFF.

The chain uses TRBV12-5 and TRBJ2-5; the D is unclear. The CDR3 spans 14 residues. The germline V gene has CDR1 LGHNT and CDR2 FRNRAP. Trimming took off 4 bases at V and 5 bases at J, with 14 bases between the two ends. The CDR3 sequence: CASGSGNPGETQYF. For the CDR3, the DNA is TGTGCTAGTGGTTCAGGAAACCCCGGGGAGACCCAGTACTTC.

The chain employs TRBV19 and TRBJ1-5, with D perhaps matching TRBD1 (5 bases). This CDR3 has 16 residues. The V gene lost 3 bases and the J gene lost 2 bases, with 14 bases spanning the gap. Germline-derived CDR1 and CDR2 are LNHDA and SQIVND (reference sequence). CDR3 nucleotides: TGTGCCAGTAGTATCGGACGGGAAGGGGGCAATCAGCCCCAGCATTTT. This gives the protein CASSIGREGGNQPQHF.

This chain links TRBV6-6 with TRBJ2-1; 14 positions match TRBD2. J gave up 9 bases and V 0 bases, and 7 bases lay outside the gene matches. The V gene's germline CDR1 is MNHNY and CDR2 SVGAGI (reference sequence). CDR3 length equals 17 residues. This CDR3 is CASSYSVATSGRGEQFF. In nucleotides, the CDR3 is TGTGCCAGCAGTTACTCAGTCGCGACTAGCGGGAGGGGTGAGCAGTTCTTC.

The chain employs TRBV18 and TRBJ2-7; 10 positions agree with TRBD2. The germline V gene encodes CDR1 KGHSH and CDR2 LQKENI. The CDR3 runs to 18 residues. The trim removed 1 base at V and 0 bases at J, leaving 9 bases unmatched. CDR3 sequence: CASSPRGSGGPSSYEQYF. CDR3 nucleotide sequence: TGTGCCAGCTCACCACGGGGTAGCGGGGGGCCGAGCTCCTACGAGCAGTACTTC.

V gene TRBV29-1 combines with J gene TRBJ2-1, with 12 bases that match TRBD2. Germline CDR1 SQVTM, CDR2 ANQGSEA. The CDR3 covers 15 residues. The ends lost 2 bases at V and 6 bases at J; junction bases unmatched: 5. CDR3 nucleotides: TGCAGCGTTGAAATACCTAGCGGGGGGGCCAATGAGCAGTTCTTC. It specifies CSVEIPSGGANEQFF.

The chain has TRBV5-1 and TRBJ1-1; 10 bases are a match to TRBD1. Germline-derived CDR1 and CDR2 are SGHRS and YFSETQ. The CDR3 spans 13 residues. J lost 7 bases, V lost 4 bases, and 4 bases had no gene match. The CDR3 DNA reads as TGCGCCAGCAGCACGGACAGGGGGGGTGAAGCTTTCTTT. It encodes CASSTDRGGEAFF.

The CDR3 loop reads CASSASIRNLYEEQYF. The CDR3 DNA is TGTGCCAGCAGCGCCTCTATCAGGAACCTTTATGAGGAGCAGTACTTC. V usage is TRBV6-1 and J usage is TRBJ2-7; D is unclear. The CDR3 totals 16 residues. The germline CDR1 and CDR2 sequences are MNHNS and SASEGT. Trimming cost V 6 bases and J 7 bases, with 25 bases left between them.

The V and J genes are TRBV19 and TRBJ2-2; D is unclear. Per the germline V gene, CDR1 is LNHDA and CDR2 is SQIVND (reference sequence). The ends were cut back, 5 bases at V and 1 base at J, with 8 bases in the middle. The CDR3 is 14 residues long. The CDR3 loop is CASSLAQNTGELFF. CDR3 sequence (DNA): TGTGCCAGTAGTTTAGCTCAGAACACCGGGGAGCTGTTTTTT.

The V gene is TRBV12-3 or TRBV12-4, the J gene TRBJ2-7; possibly TRBD2 for D (5 bases). Trimming took off 3 bases at V and 1 base at J, with 7 bases between the two ends. The CDR3 sequence is 13 residues long. The CDR3 here is CASSLEDSYEQYF. The CDR3 DNA reads TGTGCCAGCAGTTTGGAGGATTCCTACGAGCAGTACTTC.

This chain connects TRBV7-3 to TRBJ2-2; D gene uncertain. Germline V CDR1 and CDR2: SGHTA, FQGTGA. This CDR3 has 14 amino acids. Trimming removed 0 bases at V and 6 bases at J, with 8 bases between. In DNA form, the CDR3 reads TGTGCCAGCAGCTTAACTTCCGCGGCCGGGGAGCTGTTTTTT. This gives the protein CASSLTSAAGELFF.

The rearrangement links TRBV10-3 to TRBJ2-1; unclear D gene. This CDR3 has 13 amino acids. Trimming stripped 2 bases from V and 3 bases from J, with 5 bases between. Germline V gene data show CDR1 as ENHRY and CDR2 as SYGVKD. CDR3 in DNA: TGTGCCATCAGTGAGGCACTCTACAATGAGCAGTTCTTC. The encoded protein is CAISEALYNEQFF.

The CDR3 DNA sequence: TGTGCCAGCGAGTCGGGGGACGGAAAAAACATTCAGTACTTC. Translating it yields CASESGDGKNIQYF. V and J are TRBV28 and TRBJ2-4, with TRBD2 as a possible D gene (6 bases). V was cut by 8 bases and J by 4 bases, with 15 bases left in between. The CDR3 length is 14 residues. Germline loops: CDR1 MDHEN, CDR2 SYDVKM.

The rearrangement joins TRBV7-8 to TRBJ2-3, with D maybe TRBD2 (5 bases). CDR1 is SGHVS, CDR2 FQNEAQ, per germline. V shed 1 base and J shed 9 bases, with 14 bases lying between them. The CDR3 has 14 amino acids. CDR3 sequence reads: CASSLVRSGRTQYF. Written as DNA, the CDR3 is TGTGCCAGCAGCTTAGTTAGATCGGGAAGAACGCAGTATTTT.

This chain joins TRBV5-1 and TRBJ2-3; D is possibly TRBD1 or TRBD2 (5 bases each). Per the germline V gene, CDR1 is SGHRS and CDR2 is YFSETQ. There are 12 residues in the CDR3. Trimming pared 5 bases from V and 4 bases from J, leaving 8 bases between. The CDR3 sequence: CASSRDADTQYF. DNA for the CDR3: TGCGCCAGCAGTAGGGACGCAGATACGCAGTATTTT.